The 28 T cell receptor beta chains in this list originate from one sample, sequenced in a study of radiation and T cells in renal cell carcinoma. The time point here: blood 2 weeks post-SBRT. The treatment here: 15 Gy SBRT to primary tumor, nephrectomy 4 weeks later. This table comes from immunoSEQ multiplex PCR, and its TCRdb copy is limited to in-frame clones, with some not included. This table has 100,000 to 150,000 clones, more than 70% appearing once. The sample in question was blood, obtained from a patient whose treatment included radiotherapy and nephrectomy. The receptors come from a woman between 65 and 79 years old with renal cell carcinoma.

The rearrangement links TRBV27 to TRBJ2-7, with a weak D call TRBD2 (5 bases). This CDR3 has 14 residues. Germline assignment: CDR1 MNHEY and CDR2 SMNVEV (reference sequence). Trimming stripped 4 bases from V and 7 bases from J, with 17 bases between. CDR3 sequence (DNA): TGTGCCAGCAGTTCGGCCTACACGGAGGAAGAGCAGTACTTC. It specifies CASSSAYTEEEQYF.

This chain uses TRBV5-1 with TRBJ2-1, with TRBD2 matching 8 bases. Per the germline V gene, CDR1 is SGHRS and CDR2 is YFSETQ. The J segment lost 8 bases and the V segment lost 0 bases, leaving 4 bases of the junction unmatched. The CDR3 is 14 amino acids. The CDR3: CASSLGLAYDEQFF. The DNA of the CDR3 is TGCGCCAGCAGCTTGGGACTAGCGTACGATGAGCAGTTCTTC.

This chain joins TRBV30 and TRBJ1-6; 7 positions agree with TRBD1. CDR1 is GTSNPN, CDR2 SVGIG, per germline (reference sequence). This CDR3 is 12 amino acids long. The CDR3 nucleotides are TGTGGCACGACAGGGAAGGGTTCACCCCTCCACTTT. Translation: CGTTGKGSPLHF.

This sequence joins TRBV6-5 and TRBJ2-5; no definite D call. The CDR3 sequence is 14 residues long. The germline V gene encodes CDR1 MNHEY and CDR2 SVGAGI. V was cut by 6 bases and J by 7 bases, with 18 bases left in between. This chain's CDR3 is CASRKGVGSGTQYF. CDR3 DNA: TGTGCCAGCAGAAAAGGCGTAGGGTCGGGGACCCAGTACTTC.

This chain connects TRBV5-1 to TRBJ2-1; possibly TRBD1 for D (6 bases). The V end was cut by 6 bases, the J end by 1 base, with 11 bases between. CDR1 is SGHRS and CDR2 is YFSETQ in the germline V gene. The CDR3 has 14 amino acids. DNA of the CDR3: TGCGCCAGCAAAGGGGGTTTTTCCTACAATGAGCAGTTCTTC. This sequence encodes CASKGGFSYNEQFF.

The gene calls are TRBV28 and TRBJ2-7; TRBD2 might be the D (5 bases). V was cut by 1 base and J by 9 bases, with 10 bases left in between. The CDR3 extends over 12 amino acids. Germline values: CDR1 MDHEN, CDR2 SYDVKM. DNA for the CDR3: TGTGCCAGCAGTTTATACGAGGGCACGCAGTACTTC. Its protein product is CASSLYEGTQYF.

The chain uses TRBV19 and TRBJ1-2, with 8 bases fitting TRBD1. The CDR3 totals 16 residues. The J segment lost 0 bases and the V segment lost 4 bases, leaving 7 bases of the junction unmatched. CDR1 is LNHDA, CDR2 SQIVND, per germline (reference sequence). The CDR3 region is CASSRTRTGSNYGYTF. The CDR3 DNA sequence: TGTGCCAGTAGTAGAACGCGGACAGGGTCTAACTATGGCTACACCTTC.

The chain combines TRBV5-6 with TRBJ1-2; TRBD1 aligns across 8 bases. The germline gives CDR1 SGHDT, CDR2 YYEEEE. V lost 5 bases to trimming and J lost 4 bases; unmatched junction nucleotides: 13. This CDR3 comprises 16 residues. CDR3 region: CASSRGTGGMLYGYTF. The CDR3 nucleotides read TGTGCCAGCAGTCGGGGTACAGGGGGGATGCTCTATGGCTACACCTTC.

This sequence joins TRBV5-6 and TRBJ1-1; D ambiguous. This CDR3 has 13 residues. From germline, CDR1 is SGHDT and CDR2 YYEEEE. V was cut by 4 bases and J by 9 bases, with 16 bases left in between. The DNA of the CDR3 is TGTGCCAGCAGCCACGTTGGGGATCCGAAAGCTTTCTTT. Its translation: CASSHVGDPKAFF.

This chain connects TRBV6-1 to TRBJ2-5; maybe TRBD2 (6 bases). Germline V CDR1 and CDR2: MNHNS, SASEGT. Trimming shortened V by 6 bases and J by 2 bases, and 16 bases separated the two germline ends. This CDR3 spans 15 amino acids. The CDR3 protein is CASRPYGGIQETQYF. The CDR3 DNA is TGTGCCAGCAGACCATATGGGGGGATTCAAGAGACCCAGTACTTC.

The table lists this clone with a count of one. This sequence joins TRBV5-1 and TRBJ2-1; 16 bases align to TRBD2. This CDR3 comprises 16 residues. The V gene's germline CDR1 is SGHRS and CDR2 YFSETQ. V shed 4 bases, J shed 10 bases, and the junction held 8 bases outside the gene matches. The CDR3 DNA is TGCGCCAGCAGCGTGGGACTAGCGGGGGGGCCCAACGAGCAGTTCTTC. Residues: CASSVGLAGGPNEQFF. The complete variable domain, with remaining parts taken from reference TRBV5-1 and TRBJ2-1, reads KAGVTQTPRYLIKTRGQQVTLSCSPISGHRSVSWYQQTPGQGLQFLFEYFSETQRNKGNFPGRFSGRQFSNSRSEMNVSTLELGDSALYLCASSVGLAGGPNEQFFGPGTRLTVL.

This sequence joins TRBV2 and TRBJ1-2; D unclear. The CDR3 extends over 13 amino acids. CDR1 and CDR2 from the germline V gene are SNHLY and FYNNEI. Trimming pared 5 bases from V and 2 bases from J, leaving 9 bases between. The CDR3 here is CASSSGRNYGYTF. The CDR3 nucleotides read TGTGCCAGCAGTTCCGGGAGAAACTATGGCTACACCTTC.

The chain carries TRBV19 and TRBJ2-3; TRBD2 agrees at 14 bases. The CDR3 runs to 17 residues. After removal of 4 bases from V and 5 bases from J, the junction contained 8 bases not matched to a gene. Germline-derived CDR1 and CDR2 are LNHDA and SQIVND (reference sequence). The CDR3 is CASSTRPGLAGEDTQYF. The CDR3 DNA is TGTGCCAGTAGTACCCGACCGGGACTAGCGGGGGAAGATACGCAGTATTTT.

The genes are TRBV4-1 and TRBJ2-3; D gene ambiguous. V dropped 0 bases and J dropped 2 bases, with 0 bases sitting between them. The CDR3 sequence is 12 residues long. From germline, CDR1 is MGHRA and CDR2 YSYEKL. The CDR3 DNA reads TGCGCCAGCAGCCAAGACACAGATACGCAGTATTTT. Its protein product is CASSQDTDTQYF.

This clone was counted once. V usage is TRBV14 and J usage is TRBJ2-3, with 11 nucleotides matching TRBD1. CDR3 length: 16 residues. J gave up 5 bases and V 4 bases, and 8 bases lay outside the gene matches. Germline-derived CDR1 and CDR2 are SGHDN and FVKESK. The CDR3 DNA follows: TGTGCCAGCAGCCCTGCGGACAGGGGGCTTAGAGATACGCAGTATTTT. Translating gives CASSPADRGLRDTQYF.

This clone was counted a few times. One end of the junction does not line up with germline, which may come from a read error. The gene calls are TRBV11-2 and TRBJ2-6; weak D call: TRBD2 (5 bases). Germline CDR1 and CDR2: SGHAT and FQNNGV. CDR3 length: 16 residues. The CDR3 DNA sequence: TGTGCCAGCAGCCTAGAGGGTCGTTCAGGGGCCAACGTCCTGACTTTC. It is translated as CASSLEGRSGANVLTF.

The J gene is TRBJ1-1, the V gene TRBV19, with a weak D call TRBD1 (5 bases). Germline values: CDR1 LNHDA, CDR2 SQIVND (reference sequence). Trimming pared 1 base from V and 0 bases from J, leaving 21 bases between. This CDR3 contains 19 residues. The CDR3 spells CASSIVSAGRAIMNTEAFF. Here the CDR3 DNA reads TGTGCCAGTAGTATAGTTTCGGCGGGCAGGGCTATAATGAACACTGAAGCTTTCTTT.

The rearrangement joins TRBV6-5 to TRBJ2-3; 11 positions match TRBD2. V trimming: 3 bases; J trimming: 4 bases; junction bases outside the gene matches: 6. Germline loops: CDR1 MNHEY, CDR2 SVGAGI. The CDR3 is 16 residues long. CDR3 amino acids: CASSYGTSGLADTQYF. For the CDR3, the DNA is TGTGCCAGCAGTTATGGGACTAGCGGACTCGCAGATACGCAGTATTTT.

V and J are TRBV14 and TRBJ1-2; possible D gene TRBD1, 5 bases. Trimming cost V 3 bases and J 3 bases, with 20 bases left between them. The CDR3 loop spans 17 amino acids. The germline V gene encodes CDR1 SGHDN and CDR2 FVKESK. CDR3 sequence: CASSHRLTASTYYGYTF. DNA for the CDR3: TGTGCCAGCAGCCACCGATTGACAGCATCCACCTACTATGGCTACACCTTC.

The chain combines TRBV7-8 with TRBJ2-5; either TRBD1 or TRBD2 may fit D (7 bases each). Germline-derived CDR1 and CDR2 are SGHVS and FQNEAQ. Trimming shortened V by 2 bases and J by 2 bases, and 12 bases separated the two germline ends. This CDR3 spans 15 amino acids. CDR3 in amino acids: CASSLQGGVQETQYF. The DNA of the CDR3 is TGTGCCAGCAGCTTACAGGGGGGGGTACAAGAGACCCAGTACTTC.

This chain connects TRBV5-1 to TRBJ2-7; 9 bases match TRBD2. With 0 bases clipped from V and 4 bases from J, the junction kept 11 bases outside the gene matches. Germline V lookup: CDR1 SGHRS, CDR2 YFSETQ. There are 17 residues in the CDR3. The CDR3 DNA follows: TGCGCCAGCAGCTTGGTTGGTAGCGGGGGCTCATATTACGAGCAGTACTTC. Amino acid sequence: CASSLVGSGGSYYEQYF.

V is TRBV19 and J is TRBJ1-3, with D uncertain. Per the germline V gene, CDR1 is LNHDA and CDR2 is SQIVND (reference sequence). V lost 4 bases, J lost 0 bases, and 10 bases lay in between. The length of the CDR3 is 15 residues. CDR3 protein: CASSNGIFSGNTIYF. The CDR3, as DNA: TGTGCCAGTAGTAACGGTATCTTCTCTGGAAACACCATATATTTT.

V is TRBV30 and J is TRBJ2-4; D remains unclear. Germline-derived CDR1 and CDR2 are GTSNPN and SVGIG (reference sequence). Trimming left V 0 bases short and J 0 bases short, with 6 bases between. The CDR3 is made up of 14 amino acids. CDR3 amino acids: CAWSVGVAKNIQYF. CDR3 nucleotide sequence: TGTGCCTGGAGTGTTGGCGTAGCCAAAAACATTCAGTACTTC.

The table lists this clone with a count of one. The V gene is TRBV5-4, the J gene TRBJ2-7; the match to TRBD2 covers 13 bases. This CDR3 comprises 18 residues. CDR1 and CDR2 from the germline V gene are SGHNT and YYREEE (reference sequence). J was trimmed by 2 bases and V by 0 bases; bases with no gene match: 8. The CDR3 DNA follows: TGTGCCAGCAGCTTGGGGACTAGCGGGGGCCCTGGGCCCTACGAGCAGTACTTC. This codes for CASSLGTSGGPGPYEQYF.

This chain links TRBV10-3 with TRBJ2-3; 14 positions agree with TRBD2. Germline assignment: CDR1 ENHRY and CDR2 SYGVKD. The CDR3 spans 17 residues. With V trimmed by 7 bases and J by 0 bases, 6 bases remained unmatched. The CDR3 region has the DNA TGTGCCATCATTCGGACTAGCGGGGGGACTAGCACAGATACGCAGTATTTT. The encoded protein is CAIIRTSGGTSTDTQYF.

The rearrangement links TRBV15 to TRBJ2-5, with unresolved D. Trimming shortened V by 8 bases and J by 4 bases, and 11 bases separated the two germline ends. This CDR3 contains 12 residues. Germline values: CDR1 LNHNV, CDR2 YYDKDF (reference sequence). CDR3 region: CATAVGPETQYF. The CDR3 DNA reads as TGTGCCACCGCAGTTGGTCCAGAGACCCAGTACTTC. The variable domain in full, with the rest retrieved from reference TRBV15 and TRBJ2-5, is DAMVIQNPRYQVTQFGKPVTLSCSQTLNHNVMYWYQQKSSQAPKLLFHYYDKDFNNEADTPDNFQSRRPNTSFCFLDIRSPGLGDTAMYLCATAVGPETQYFGPGTRLLVL.

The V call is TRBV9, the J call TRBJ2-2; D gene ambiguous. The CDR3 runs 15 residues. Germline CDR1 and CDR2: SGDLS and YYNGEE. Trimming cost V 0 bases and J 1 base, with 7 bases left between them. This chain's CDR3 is CASSVVVGNTGELFF. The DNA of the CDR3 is TGTGCCAGCAGCGTAGTGGTAGGGAACACCGGGGAGCTGTTTTTT.

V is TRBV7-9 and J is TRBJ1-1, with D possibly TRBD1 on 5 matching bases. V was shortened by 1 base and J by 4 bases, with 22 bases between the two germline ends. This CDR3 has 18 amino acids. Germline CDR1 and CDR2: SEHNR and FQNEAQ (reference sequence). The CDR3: CASSLGLPGMIVFTEAFF. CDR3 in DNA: TGTGCCAGCAGCTTAGGGTTGCCAGGGATGATTGTCTTCACTGAAGCTTTCTTT. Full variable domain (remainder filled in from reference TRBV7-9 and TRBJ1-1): DTGVSQNPRHKITKRGQNVTFRCDPISEHNRLYWYRQTLGQGPEFLTYFQNEAQLEKSRLLSDRFSAERPKGSFSTLEIQRTEQGDSAMYLCASSLGLPGMIVFTEAFFGQGTRLTVV.